This T cell receptor (beta chain) comes out of a study of T cells in Graves' hyperthyroidism and ophthalmopathy. Findings of the study overall: Using 13 V-J features, a model discriminated ophthalmopathy from stable hyperthyroidism.

In this sample, this clonotype turned up a few times. What it recognizes is unknown. Clinical Activity Scores of at least 3, NOSPECS grades of at least 4 and durations under 3 months characterized ophthalmopathy patients. The CDR3 extends over 16 amino acids. CDR1 KGHSH and CDR2 LQKENI come from the germline V gene. Trimming pared 3 bases from V and 7 bases from J, leaving 18 bases between. Template material for amplifying TCR beta CDR3 regions consisted of RNA transcripts. First-round RT-PCR targeting the TCR CDR3 was performed with the HTBI primer set. MiXCR, run by TCRdb on the multiplex PCR reads, gives a single entry per CDR3 protein. The sample holds some 550,000 distinct CDR3 sequences; roughly 15% are singletons and the top ten take around 3.5%.

The chain is built from TRBV18 and TRBJ2-2; tentative D call: TRBD2 (6 bases). The sequence came from a woman aged 40 to 49 with Graves' ophthalmopathy. Sequencing used blood. For the CDR3, the DNA is TGTGCCAGCTCACCGGTGCTCAGCGGGTCTGGCGGGGAGCTGTTTTTT. Its protein is CASSPVLSGSGGELFF.